This TCR beta chain was recovered during a study of T cells in Graves' hyperthyroidism and ophthalmopathy. Aged 18 to 65, the patients had hyperthyroidism that was newly diagnosed and had lasted under 2 months. Those patients with uncontrolled infection, other autoimmune disease, pregnancy or lactation were excluded. Points from the study as a whole: In blood, most of the thyroid clonotypes expanded above 0.001 were also present. By a 13 V-J model, ophthalmopathy was set apart from stable hyperthyroidism.

RNA transcripts yielded amplified TCR beta CDR3 regions. The HTBI primer set served for first-round RT-PCR of the TCR CDR3. TCRdb passed the multiplex PCR reads through MiXCR, listing each CDR3 protein once. The sample has 250,000 to 300,000 distinct CDR3 sequences, roughly an eighth seen once. This clonotype was detected many times. The antigen is not known. This CDR3 is built from 13 residues. Trimming took off 6 bases at V and 1 base at J, with 9 bases between the two ends. Germline V gene sequence: CDR1 MRHNA, CDR2 SNTAGT. This TCR was recovered from a middle-aged woman with Graves' hyperthyroidism. This rearrangement joins TRBV6-4 to TRBJ1-1; D is undetermined. The sample consisted of blood. The CDR3 coding sequence is TGTGCCAGCAGGGAAGAATGGAACACTGAAGCTTTCTTT. Translation: CASREEWNTEAFF.